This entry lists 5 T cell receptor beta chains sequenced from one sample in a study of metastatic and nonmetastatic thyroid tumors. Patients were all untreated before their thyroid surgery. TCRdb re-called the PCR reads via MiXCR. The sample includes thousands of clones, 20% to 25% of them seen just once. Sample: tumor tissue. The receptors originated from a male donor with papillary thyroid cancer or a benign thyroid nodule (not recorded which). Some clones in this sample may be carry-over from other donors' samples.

Written as DNA, the CDR3 is TGTGCCAGCAGTGACCAAAGGGGGGAGGGCTCCTACAATGAGCAGTTCTTC. Amino acid sequence: CASSDQRGEGSYNEQFF. The gene calls are TRBV6-1 and TRBJ2-1, with a tentative D call TRBD2 (7 bases). V lost 3 bases, J lost 0 bases, and 15 bases lay in between. Germline V CDR1 and CDR2: MNHNS, SASEGT. The CDR3 runs to 17 residues.

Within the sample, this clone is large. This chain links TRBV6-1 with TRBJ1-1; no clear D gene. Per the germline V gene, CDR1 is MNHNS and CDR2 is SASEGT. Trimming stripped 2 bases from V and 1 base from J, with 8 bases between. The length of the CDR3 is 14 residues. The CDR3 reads CASSEWIQNTEAFF. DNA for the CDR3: TGTGCCAGCAGTGAATGGATACAGAACACTGAAGCTTTCTTT.

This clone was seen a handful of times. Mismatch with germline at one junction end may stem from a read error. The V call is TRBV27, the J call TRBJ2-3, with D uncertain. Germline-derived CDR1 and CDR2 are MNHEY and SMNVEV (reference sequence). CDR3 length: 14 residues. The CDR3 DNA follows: TGTGCCAGCAGGGGTCTAATAGGCACAGATACGCGGTATTTT. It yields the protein CASRGLIGTDTRYF.

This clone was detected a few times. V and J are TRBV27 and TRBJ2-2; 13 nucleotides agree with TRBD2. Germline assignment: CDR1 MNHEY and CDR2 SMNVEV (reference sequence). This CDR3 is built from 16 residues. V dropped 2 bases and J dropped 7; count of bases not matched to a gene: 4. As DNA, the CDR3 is TGTGCCAGCAGTTTAAGGACTAGCGGGAGCGGCGGGGAGCTGTTTTTT. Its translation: CASSLRTSGSGGELFF.

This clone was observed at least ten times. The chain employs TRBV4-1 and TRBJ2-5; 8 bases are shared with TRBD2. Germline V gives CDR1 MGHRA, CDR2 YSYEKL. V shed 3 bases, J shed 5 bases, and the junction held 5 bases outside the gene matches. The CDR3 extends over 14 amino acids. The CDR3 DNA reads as TGCGCCAGCAGCCAGGGGACTAGATGGGAGACCCAGTACTTC. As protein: CASSQGTRWETQYF.